The sequence of this TCR beta chain was determined in a study of spatial heterogeneity in lung cancer. Whole-study context: A unique TCR and UMI combination showed up more than ten times in raw reads, on average. Regarding the study as a whole: It was found that expanded intratumoral alpha and beta TCR counts tracked tumor mutation counts. Ubiquitous nonsynonymous mutations were tracked by counts of ubiquitous expanded TCRs, and regional ones by counts of regional expanded TCRs.

TCR cDNA molecules each carried a unique molecular identifier. MiXCR, applied by TCRdb to the 5' RACE reads, yields one record per CDR3 protein. This table holds more than 7,500 distinct CDR3 sequences, around 9.3% found once. Documented time point: sample taken at primary tumor resection. No cells were sorted before sequencing. The whole RNA sequenced was extracted from tumor, nontumor lung or frozen PBMC. The table lists this clonotype with many counts. The antigen is undetermined. The CDR3 length is 13 residues. V was trimmed by 5 bases and J by 2 bases, leaving 6 bases between them. Per the germline V gene, CDR1 is SNHLY and CDR2 is FYNNEI.

The rearrangement joins TRBV2 to TRBJ2-2; unclear D gene. The sample in question was lung tumor tissue, obtained at surgery. The TCR was taken from a female donor with early-stage non-small cell lung cancer. Written as DNA, the CDR3 is TGTGCCAGCAGTATGTTAAACACCGGGGAGCTGTTTTTT. Amino acid sequence: CASSMLNTGELFF.